The 28 T cell receptor beta chains presented below share a single source sample, sequenced in a study of metastatic and nonmetastatic thyroid tumors. TCRdb re-called clones via MiXCR from the PCR reads. The sample contains roughly 40,000 clones, about 16% of which appear only once. All patients reached thyroid surgery having received no treatment beforehand. Sample: blood. Every receptor here comes from a female donor with papillary thyroid cancer or a benign thyroid nodule (not recorded which). Some clones in this sample may be carry-over from other donors' samples.

This clone was picked up many times. V usage is TRBV20-1 and J usage is TRBJ1-1, with D unresolved. Germline CDR1 and CDR2: DFQATT and SNEGSKA (reference sequence). CDR3 length: 12 residues. V lost 5 bases, J lost 4 bases, and 11 bases lay in between. The CDR3 nucleotides read TGCAGTGCTCTAGGGTCGGTCACTGAAGCTTTCTTT. It codes for CSALGSVTEAFF.

This clone occurred many times. This chain connects TRBV20-1 to TRBJ2-6, with 8 bases fitting TRBD1. The CDR3 covers 18 residues. V lost 5 bases to trimming and J lost 0 bases; unmatched junction nucleotides: 12. Germline CDR1 DFQATT, CDR2 SNEGSKA (reference sequence). The CDR3 sequence: CSAGWTGHSSSGANVLTF. Here the CDR3 DNA reads TGCAGTGCTGGCTGGACAGGGCACTCAAGCTCTGGGGCCAACGTCCTGACTTTC.

Of note for this clone: The junction shows a germline mismatch at one end, possibly a read error. The chain joins TRBV10-3 to TRBJ2-7; 10 bases are shared with TRBD2. The CDR3 length is 18 residues. Per germline, CDR1 ENHRY and CDR2 SYGVKD. Here the CDR3 reads CAISGRGTSVPPTYQQYF. CDR3 nucleotides: TGTGCCATCAGTGGCAGAGGGACTAGCGTACCTCCAACCTACCAGCAGTACTTC.

This clone was found many times. The rearrangement links TRBV2 to TRBJ1-5; 7 nucleotides line up with TRBD1. The germline CDR1 and CDR2 sequences are SNHLY and FYNNEI. The CDR3 loop spans 14 amino acids. The trim removed 8 bases at V and 1 base at J, leaving 5 bases unmatched. The CDR3 region has the DNA TGTGCCAGCCTCCGGGACAGCAGCAATCAGCCCCAGCATTTT. Translating it yields CASLRDSSNQPQHF.

This clone was counted ten times or more. The CDR3 DNA reads as TGTGCCAGCAGCTCCTCGACAGGGGGCTTGTACGAGCAGTACTTC. It encodes CASSSSTGGLYEQYF. V usage is TRBV7-9 and J usage is TRBJ2-7, with TRBD1 matching over 10 bases. With 4 bases clipped from V and 4 bases from J, the junction kept 7 bases outside the gene matches. This CDR3 has 15 residues. CDR1 and CDR2 from the germline V gene are SEHNR and FQNEAQ (reference sequence).

This clone was observed many times. Other nucleotide sequences in the sample specify the same CDR3. The V and J genes are TRBV10-1 and TRBJ2-3, with no clear D. CDR3 length equals 13 residues. Trimming pared 6 bases from V and 2 bases from J, leaving 9 bases between. Germline assignment: CDR1 WNHNN and CDR2 SYGVQD (reference sequence). CDR3 loop: CASSDQPTDTQYF. The CDR3 DNA follows: TGCGCCAGCAGCGACCAGCCCACAGATACGCAGTATTTT.

This clone occurred many times. The chain joins TRBV24-1 to TRBJ2-5; TRBD2 might be the D (6 bases). Germline lookup yields CDR1 KGHDR and CDR2 SFDVKD. V was shortened by 3 bases and J by 3 bases, with 10 bases between the two germline ends. The CDR3 sequence is 14 residues long. The CDR3 DNA follows: TGTGCCACCAGTGATCCCGGGACTGAAGAGACCCAGTACTTC. It encodes CATSDPGTEETQYF.

Worth noting for this clone: One base away lies a much larger clone, so this may be a sequencing read error. The rearrangement links TRBV6-1 to TRBJ2-3; D possibly corresponds to TRBD2 (5 bases). V lost 10 bases to trimming and J lost 5 bases, with 13 bases between them. Germline CDR1 MNHNS, CDR2 SASEGT. The CDR3 is made up of 12 amino acids. CDR3 amino acids: CATRSEGDTQYF. CDR3 in DNA: TGTGCCACCCGGTCTGAGGGAGATACGCAGTATTTT.

This clone was picked up a small number of times. The rearrangement joins TRBV25-1 to TRBJ1-1; possible D gene TRBD1, 5 bases. Germline V gene lookup returns CDR1 MGHDK and CDR2 SYGVNS. The CDR3 covers 15 residues. Trimming left V 6 bases short and J 4 bases short, with 18 bases between. DNA for the CDR3: TGTGCCAGCAGCTCACCCAGCAGGGCGGGCACTGAAGCTTTCTTT. This sequence encodes CASSSPSRAGTEAFF. Drawing the rest from reference TRBV25-1 and TRBJ1-1, the complete variable domain is EADIYQTPRYLVIGTGKKITLECSQTMGHDKMYWYQQDPGMELHLIHYSYGVNSTEKGDLSSESTVSRIRTEHFPLTLESARPSHTSQYLCASSSPSRAGTEAFFGQGTRLTVV.

Worth noting for this clone: At one of its ends the junction is not consistent with the germline gene, which may arise from a read error. Other DNA sequences within the sample encode an identical CDR3. The CDR3, as DNA: TGCGCCAGCAGTTTGGACGGTAACTATGGCTACACATTC. Residues: CASSLDGNYGYTF. The chain uses TRBV5-1 and TRBJ1-2; D unresolved. In germline, CDR1 is SGHRS, CDR2 YFSETQ. The CDR3 length is 13 residues.

The gene calls are TRBV12-3 or TRBV12-4 and TRBJ2-7; 11 nucleotides line up with TRBD2. The CDR3 loop spans 12 amino acids. The V segment lost 10 bases and the J segment 10 bases; nucleotides outside the gene matches: 9. The CDR3: CANRGLAVDQYF. Here the CDR3 DNA reads TGTGCCAACAGGGGACTAGCGGTTGATCAGTACTTC.

Concerning this clone: The same CDR3 arises from other DNA sequences in this sample as well. The rearrangement links TRBV28 to TRBJ2-2, with D uncertain. CDR3 length: 17 residues. V dropped 5 bases and J dropped 3 bases, with 19 bases sitting between them. Germline V gene data show CDR1 as MDHEN and CDR2 as SYDVKM. For the CDR3, the DNA is TGTGCCAGCAGTCCCACTATATTAGCTGGAGACACCGGGGAGCTGTTTTTT. Translating it yields CASSPTILAGDTGELFF.

The V gene is TRBV11-3, the J gene TRBJ2-2, with a possible D match to TRBD1 (6 bases). The CDR3 extends over 14 amino acids. Germline loops: CDR1 SGHNT, CDR2 YENEEA. The V and J ends lost 3 bases and 10 bases respectively, with 15 bases between them. CDR3 nucleotide sequence: TGTGCCAGCAGCTTTGGGGGCGCGAACTTGGAGCTGTTTTTT. Residues: CASSFGGANLELFF.

This rearrangement joins TRBV20-1 to TRBJ1-5; D is possibly TRBD1 (5 bases). V was clipped by 3 bases and J by 7 bases, with 13 bases between them. The CDR3 length is 13 residues. Germline CDR1 and CDR2: DFQATT and SNEGSKA (reference sequence). The CDR3 spells CSASFGAQQPQHF. DNA of the CDR3: TGCAGTGCTAGTTTTGGGGCCCAACAGCCCCAGCATTTT.

This clone was recorded at least ten times. J is TRBJ1-4 and V is TRBV18, with a possible D match to TRBD1 (5 bases). Trimming stripped 0 bases from V and 8 bases from J, with 13 bases between. Germline V gene sequence: CDR1 KGHSH, CDR2 LQKENI. The length of the CDR3 is 15 residues. The CDR3 is CASSPPSGEGEKLFF. In DNA form, the CDR3 reads TGTGCCAGCTCACCACCGTCCGGGGAGGGGGAAAAACTGTTTTTT.

This clone showed up many times. The chain joins TRBV6-2 or TRBV6-3 to TRBJ2-2; TRBD1 matches 7 bases. V was pared by 6 bases and J by 4 bases, with 2 bases of the junction left unmatched. This CDR3 has 13 amino acids. CDR1 and CDR2 from the germline V gene are MNHEY and SVGEGT. CDR3 sequence: CASSRDSTGELFF. DNA for the CDR3: TGTGCCAGCAGCCGGGACAGCACCGGGGAGCTGTTTTTT.

This clone was detected ten times or more. The J gene is TRBJ2-2, the V gene TRBV5-1, with 8 bases that match TRBD1. CDR1 is SGHRS, CDR2 YFSETQ, per germline. CDR3 length equals 15 residues. Unmatched junction bases numbered 7, after V lost 4 bases and J lost 5 bases. The CDR3 coding sequence is TGCGCCAGCAGCGATTACAGGGGGTCTACCGGGGAGCTGTTTTTT. It codes for CASSDYRGSTGELFF.

This clone was seen ten or more times. This chain uses TRBV11-3 with TRBJ1-1; 7 bases map to TRBD1. Germline lookup yields CDR1 SGHNT and CDR2 YENEEA. After removal of 4 bases from V and 6 bases from J, the junction contained 8 bases not matched to a gene. The CDR3 length is 14 residues. The CDR3 bases are TGTGCCAGCAGCTCGGGACAGTTTCGTTCTGAAGCTTTCTTT. The encoded protein is CASSSGQFRSEAFF.

Many counts were recorded for this clone. The sample has other DNA sequences that encode this CDR3 too. The chain is built from TRBV28 and TRBJ2-4; 8 nucleotides line up with TRBD1. Germline CDR1 and CDR2: MDHEN and SYDVKM. With 6 bases clipped from V and 7 bases from J, the junction kept 8 bases outside the gene matches. The CDR3 runs to 14 residues. The CDR3 spells CASSRRGLSNIQYF. In DNA form, the CDR3 reads TGTGCCAGCAGCCGCAGGGGGCTGAGTAACATTCAGTACTTC.

The genes are TRBV11-2 and TRBJ1-6; D gene unclear. Per germline, CDR1 SGHAT and CDR2 FQNNGV. V was cut by 1 base and J by 8 bases, with 18 bases left in between. This CDR3 comprises 17 residues. CDR3 nucleotides: TGTGCCAGCAGCTTAGTCATATGGTGCGCGGGTGATTCACCCCTCCACTTT. Its protein is CASSLVIWCAGDSPLHF.

This clone was found a few times. The chain couples TRBV12-3 or TRBV12-4 to TRBJ1-2; D gene unclear. Trimming took 7 bases from V and 7 from J, leaving 16 bases between them. The CDR3 has 13 amino acids. This chain's CDR3 is CASTVVGEGGYTF. The CDR3 DNA follows: TGTGCCAGCACGGTAGTCGGAGAGGGTGGCTACACCTTC.

This clone was seen many times. This rearrangement joins TRBV6-1 to TRBJ1-4; perhaps TRBD1 as D (5 bases). Germline V gene sequence: CDR1 MNHNS, CDR2 SASEGT. This CDR3 is built from 12 residues. The V end was cut by 6 bases, the J end by 4 bases, with 6 bases between. The CDR3, as DNA: TGTGCCAGCAGGGGGGGTAATGAAAAACTGTTTTTT. Translation: CASRGGNEKLFF.

This clone was counted at least ten times. This sequence joins TRBV7-8 and TRBJ1-6; unclear D gene. Trimming removed 3 bases from V and 5 bases from J, with 5 bases in between. Per the germline V gene, CDR1 is SGHVS and CDR2 is FQNEAQ. The CDR3 is 13 residues long. The CDR3 is CASSFQDNSPLHF. CDR3 bases: TGTGCCAGCAGCTTCCAGGATAATTCACCCCTCCACTTT.

The V call is TRBV5-1, the J call TRBJ2-3; D remains ambiguous. V lost 1 base to trimming and J lost 4 bases, with 1 base between them. The CDR3 length is 11 residues. The germline gives CDR1 SGHRS, CDR2 YFSETQ. CDR3 nucleotides: TGCGCCAGCAGCTTGTCAGATACGCAGTATTTT. Protein product: CASSLSDTQYF.

This clone was seen ten or more times. This chain connects TRBV27 to TRBJ2-5; 7 nucleotides align to TRBD2. Germline trimming cut 0 bases from V and 4 bases from J; bases unmatched to any gene: 11. CDR3 length: 17 amino acids. Looked up from germline, CDR1 is MNHEY and CDR2 is SMNVEV (reference sequence). The CDR3 here is CASSLSGIAWEGETQYF. DNA of the CDR3: TGTGCCAGCAGTTTATCGGGTATAGCTTGGGAGGGAGAGACCCAGTACTTC.

This clone showed up many times. V gene TRBV20-1 combines with J gene TRBJ2-7; 9 bases are a match to TRBD1. The length of the CDR3 is 16 residues. Germline values: CDR1 DFQATT, CDR2 SNEGSKA (reference sequence). J gave up 4 bases and V 0 bases, and 10 bases lay outside the gene matches. CDR3 in DNA: TGCAGTGCTAGAGAGGGTGGGGGGACAGGGTTATACGAGCAGTACTTC. It codes for CSAREGGGTGLYEQYF.

Ten or more counts support this clone. This sequence joins TRBV19 and TRBJ2-7, with D maybe TRBD1 (6 bases). CDR1 LNHDA and CDR2 SQIVND come from the germline V gene (reference sequence). The CDR3 totals 12 residues. V was pared by 9 bases and J by 0 bases, with 9 bases between. Here the CDR3 reads CASGTTSYEQYF. The CDR3 nucleotides are TGTGCCAGCGGGACAACCTCCTACGAGCAGTACTTC.

The table lists this clone with many counts. The chain joins TRBV7-9 to TRBJ1-4; no clear D gene. V shed 2 bases and J shed 0 bases, with 10 bases lying between them. The germline CDR1 and CDR2 sequences are SEHNR and FQNEAQ (reference sequence). This CDR3 spans 16 amino acids. CDR3 bases: TGTGCCAGCAGCTTAATGAGGCAGCCAACTAATGAAAAACTGTTTTTT. Translating gives CASSLMRQPTNEKLFF.